Presented here are 10 T cell receptor beta chains from one specimen sequenced in a study of CD8 T cells in ankylosing spondylitis (dated by TCRdb to the late 2010s). Results and caveats for the whole study, not just this receptor: A TCR beta motif of eight highly homologous amino acid variants appeared characteristic of blood from ankylosing spondylitis patients.

These TCRs are of unknown antigen specificity. The library relied on 5' RACE. Sequenced using an Illumina HiSeq 2500. TCRdb reran the public reads through fastp at Q25 and MiXCR, keeping productive beta chains. All rows with the same CDR3 protein become a single entry with the most common DNA and genes. The sample profile shows 750,000 to 850,000 distinct CDR3 sequences; approximately 10% of them were found once. Less than 0.65% of the sample is in the top ten clones. The sequenced sample was blood, either unsorted or a sorted T cell fraction (not recorded which). These receptors all stem from a male donor with ankylosing spondylitis.

There are a few counts of this clonotype. This chain connects TRBV7-6 to TRBJ2-1; 7 nucleotides agree with TRBD2. Per the germline V gene, CDR1 is SGHVS and CDR2 is FNYEAQ. This CDR3 has 14 amino acids. Trimming removed 6 bases from V and 7 bases from J; junction bases left unmatched: 9. The CDR3 region has the DNA TGTGCCAGCAGGACACCGGGGCGGGGGAATGAGCAGTTCTTC. This encodes CASRTPGRGNEQFF.

V is TRBV5-1 and J is TRBJ1-1; 9 bases match TRBD1. The length of the CDR3 is 18 residues. Trimming removed 5 bases from V and 0 bases from J; junction bases left unmatched: 14. Germline V gene lookup returns CDR1 SGHRS and CDR2 YFSETQ. This chain's CDR3 is CASRYTGTGSDLNTEAFF. The CDR3 coding sequence is TGCGCCAGCAGGTACACCGGGACAGGGAGCGACCTGAACACTGAAGCTTTCTTT.

The V call is TRBV12-3 or TRBV12-4, the J call TRBJ1-5, with 8 bases matching TRBD1. The V and J ends lost 5 bases and 5 bases, in that order; junction bases with no gene match: 8. The CDR3 has 15 amino acids. CDR3: CASSRPGGGHQPQHF. The CDR3 DNA reads TGTGCCAGCAGTCGCCCAGGGGGCGGCCATCAGCCCCAGCATTTT.

The chain is built from TRBV7-3 and TRBJ2-2; 8 bases map to TRBD2. J lost 0 bases, V lost 6 bases, and 6 bases had no gene match. The CDR3 has 16 residues. The V gene's germline CDR1 is SGHTA and CDR2 FQGTGA. CDR3 coding DNA: TGTGCCAGCAGTTATACGGGGGGGCCGAACACCGGGGAGCTGTTTTTT. Its protein product is CASSYTGGPNTGELFF. Drawing the rest from reference TRBV7-3 and TRBJ2-2, the complete variable domain is GAGVSQTPSNKVTEKGKYVELRCDPISGHTALYWYRQSLGQGPEFLIYFQGTGAADDSGLPNDRFFAVRPEGSVSTLKIQRTERGDSAVYLCASSYTGGPNTGELFFGEGSRLTVL.

In its sample, this clonotype was seen many times. The chain employs TRBV29-1 and TRBJ1-1; no clear D gene. The CDR3 has 13 residues. Trimming shortened V by 4 bases and J by 1 base, and 10 bases separated the two germline ends. Germline V gene sequence: CDR1 SQVTM, CDR2 ANQGSEA. This chain's CDR3 is CSVVGRANTEAFF. The CDR3 DNA reads TGCAGCGTTGTGGGTAGGGCGAACACTGAAGCTTTCTTT.

On this clonotype itself: No conserved phenylalanine or tryptophan ends this CDR3, so it is likely a read error. Written as DNA, the CDR3 is TGTGCCAGCAGCTTTAGTGTGGCCGGGGAGCTGTTTCTT. It translates to CASSFSVAGELFL. This chain joins TRBV7-2 and TRBJ2-2; D call uncertain. Germline V CDR1 and CDR2: SGHTA, FQGNSA. The CDR3 loop spans 13 amino acids. The V end lost 3 bases, the J end lost 6 bases, and 8 bases lay between the germline ends.

This clonotype was detected a few times. In DNA, the CDR3 is TGCGCCAGCAGCGATCAGGGGAGGGGGACTGAAGCTTTCTTT. Residues: CASSDQGRGTEAFF. This chain connects TRBV5-1 to TRBJ1-1; a possible D gene is TRBD1 (6 bases). Trimming stripped 4 bases from V and 5 bases from J, with 15 bases between. This CDR3 comprises 14 residues. Germline V gene lookup returns CDR1 SGHRS and CDR2 YFSETQ.

The chain links TRBV5-1 to TRBJ1-2; the D gene is possibly TRBD1 (6 bases). The CDR3 length is 14 residues. Trimming took off 4 bases at V and 5 bases at J, with 15 bases between the two ends. The germline V gene has CDR1 SGHRS and CDR2 YFSETQ. CDR3 sequence (DNA): TGCGCCAGCAGCACAACAGGGTTCGGGTATGGCTACACCTTC. Its protein product is CASSTTGFGYGYTF.

This clonotype was seen repeatedly, ten times or more. The chain combines TRBV20-1 with TRBJ2-1; no firm D call. This CDR3 has 13 amino acids. V lost 6 bases and J 9 bases, leaving 18 bases between the germline ends. CDR1 and CDR2 from the germline V gene are DFQATT and SNEGSKA (reference sequence). CDR3 loop: CSALREPRGEQFF. In nucleotides, the CDR3 is TGCAGTGCCTTACGAGAACCCCGAGGTGAGCAGTTCTTC.

This clonotype appeared a few times. The CDR3 region has the DNA TGTGCCAGCAGCGCTCGGGACGGGCAAGAGACCCAGTACTTC. It specifies CASSARDGQETQYF. The V call is TRBV7-8, the J call TRBJ2-5; D could derive from TRBD1 or TRBD2 (5 bases each). The germline V and J ends were trimmed by 5 bases and 2 bases, with 12 bases remaining between them. Germline CDR1 SGHVS, CDR2 FQNEAQ. The CDR3 runs to 14 residues.